Each of the 11 T cell receptor beta chains below was sequenced from the same sample in a study of TIL therapy for anti-PD-1-resistant metastatic lung cancer. This sample's time point: pre-treatment sample, taken before nivolumab and TIL therapy. The libraries were made with immunoSEQ v3. Generated by immunoSEQ multiplex PCR, the TCRdb table keeps only in-frame clones and is missing some. The sample includes about 46,000 clones, 70% to 90% of them seen just once. This specimen was blood, taken at baseline. The receptors originated from a person between 25 and 80 years old with non-small cell lung cancer.

The rearrangement joins TRBV7-9 to TRBJ2-3; 10 bases agree with TRBD2. J was trimmed by 0 bases and V by 5 bases; bases with no gene match: 2. The CDR3 loop spans 15 amino acids. Germline V gene sequence: CDR1 SEHNR, CDR2 FQNEAQ (reference sequence). CDR3 bases: TGTGCCAGCAGCGTACTAGCGGGGAGCACAGATACGCAGTATTTT. It translates to CASSVLAGSTDTQYF.

The chain is built from TRBV7-2 and TRBJ2-7; perhaps TRBD1 as D (5 bases). This CDR3 comprises 14 residues. Germline CDR1 and CDR2: SGHTA and FQGNSA. V was trimmed by 9 bases and J by 6 bases, leaving 21 bases between them. CDR3 DNA: TGTGCCAGTGACATAGGACAACCGGGTGGCGAGCAGTACTTC. Encoded protein: CASDIGQPGGEQYF.

The gene calls are TRBV6-5 and TRBJ2-1; 8 nucleotides agree with TRBD2. The CDR3 contains 15 residues. The germline V gene encodes CDR1 MNHEY and CDR2 SVGAGI. V shed 6 bases, J shed 3 bases, and the junction held 7 bases outside the gene matches. CDR3 DNA: TGTGCCAGCAGGGTCGGGGGGGGTGTCTACAATGAGCAGTTCTTC. Its translation is CASRVGGGVYNEQFF.

The J gene is TRBJ1-5, the V gene TRBV19; D unclear. The CDR3 is 13 residues long. Deletions cut 5 bases from V and 7 bases from J, with 12 bases between. Germline V gene data show CDR1 as LNHDA and CDR2 as SQIVND (reference sequence). The CDR3 bases are TGTGCCAGTAGTCCCCGGAGGAGGCAGCCCCAGCATTTT. It yields the protein CASSPRRRQPQHF.

The CDR3 loop reads CASSYGGGQETQYF. The DNA of the CDR3 is TGTGCCAGCAGTTACGGGGGAGGGCAAGAGACCCAGTACTTC. The rearrangement links TRBV6-2 or TRBV6-3 to TRBJ2-5; 7 bases agree with TRBD2. The CDR3 is 14 residues long. J was trimmed by 2 bases and V by 2 bases; bases with no gene match: 2. The germline V gene has CDR1 MNHEY and CDR2 SVGEGT.

The gene calls are TRBV5-1 and TRBJ1-2; tentative D call: TRBD1 (5 bases). This CDR3 has 13 residues. Trimming removed 0 bases at V and 3 bases at J, with 6 bases between. Germline CDR1 reads SGHRS; CDR2 reads YFSETQ. The CDR3 nucleotides read TGCGCCAGCAGCTTGGTAGGGGACTATGGCTACACCTTC. Protein sequence: CASSLVGDYGYTF.

The V gene is TRBV28, the J gene TRBJ2-7, with 10 nucleotides matching TRBD1. The trim removed 5 bases at V and 2 bases at J, leaving 6 bases unmatched. The CDR3 has 15 amino acids. CDR1 and CDR2 (germline): MDHEN, SYDVKM. The CDR3 sequence: CASSLPGTGAYEQYF. CDR3 bases: TGTGCCAGCAGTCTGCCGGGGACAGGGGCCTACGAGCAGTACTTC.

V gene TRBV5-1 combines with J gene TRBJ2-3; D may be TRBD1 (5 bases). V lost 4 bases, J lost 2 bases, and 11 bases lay in between. This CDR3 has 14 residues. Germline V lookup: CDR1 SGHRS, CDR2 YFSETQ. For the CDR3, the DNA is TGCGCCAGCAGCCTAAGACAGAACACAGATACGCAGTATTTT. Encoded protein: CASSLRQNTDTQYF.

The V and J genes are TRBV5-5 and TRBJ2-1; D remains ambiguous. The V and J ends lost 0 bases and 8 bases respectively, with 15 bases between them. The V gene's germline CDR1 is SGHKS and CDR2 YYEKEE (reference sequence). The CDR3 is 15 amino acids. DNA of the CDR3: TGTGCCAGCAGCTTGGGGTTATCGCAAGCATATGAGCAGTTCTTC. It yields the protein CASSLGLSQAYEQFF.

The chain joins TRBV10-2 to TRBJ2-7, with 9 bases fitting TRBD2. Germline assignment: CDR1 WSHSY and CDR2 SAAADI. The CDR3 consists of 13 residues. Trimming cost V 4 bases and J 4 bases; bases outside gene matches: 2. In DNA form, the CDR3 reads TGCGCCAGCAGTGCTAGCGGGAAATACGAGCAGTACTTC. Its translation is CASSASGKYEQYF.

The chain has TRBV6-4 and TRBJ2-3; 13 nucleotides align to TRBD2. The CDR3 totals 15 residues. Trimming removed 2 bases from V and 4 bases from J; junction bases left unmatched: 0. CDR1 and CDR2 from the germline V gene are MRHNA and SNTAGT. The CDR3: CASSDTSGGADTQYF. CDR3 sequence (DNA): TGTGCCAGCAGTGACACTAGCGGGGGGGCAGATACGCAGTATTTT.